The source of this T cell receptor beta chain is a study of blood T cell repertoires in COVID-19. Study-level background: The cDNA or gDNA used as material had been derived from T cells, B-cell-depleted T cells, or PBMCs.

V lost 6 bases, J lost 9 bases, and 15 bases lay in between. CDR3 size: 13 residues. Germline assignment: CDR1 KGHSH and CDR2 LQKENI. This clone occurred a few times. Clones were read by immunoSEQ multiplex PCR, and TCRdb kept only the in-frame ones, dropping some. The table records approximately 68,000 clones, just over 85% of them present only once. The sequenced sample was peripheral blood. This clonotype was obtained from a man aged 65 to 85 with active or convalescent COVID-19. J is TRBJ2-1 and V is TRBV18; tentative D call: TRBD1 (6 bases). DNA of the CDR3: TGTGCCAGCTCGCTTACAGGGATTACTGAGCAGTTCTTC. This gives the protein CASSLTGITEQFF.